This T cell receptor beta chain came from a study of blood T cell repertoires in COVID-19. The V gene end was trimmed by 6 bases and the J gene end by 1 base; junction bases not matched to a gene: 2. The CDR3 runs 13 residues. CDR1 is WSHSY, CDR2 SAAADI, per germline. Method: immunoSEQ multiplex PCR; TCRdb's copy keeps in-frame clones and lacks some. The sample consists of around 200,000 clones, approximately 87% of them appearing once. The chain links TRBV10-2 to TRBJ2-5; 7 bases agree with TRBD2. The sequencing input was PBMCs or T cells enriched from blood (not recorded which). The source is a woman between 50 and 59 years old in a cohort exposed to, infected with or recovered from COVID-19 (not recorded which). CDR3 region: CASRRGIQETQYF. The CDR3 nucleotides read TGCGCCAGCAGGCGGGGGATCCAAGAGACCCAGTACTTC.